This T cell receptor (beta chain) is drawn from a study of molecular identifiers for immune sequencing clone quantification. With 10%, 30% or 50% of RNA, 20,000 to 1,000,000 naive CD8 T cells were sequenced. V gave up 2 bases and J gave up 8 bases, with 10 bases separating them. CDR3 length equals 14 residues. The germline gives CDR1 SNHLY, CDR2 FYNNEI. One entry per CDR3 protein, called by TCRdb with MiXCR from the PCR reads. The sample includes hundreds of thousands of distinct CDR3 sequences, 25% of them seen just once. This clonotype appeared many times. The chain is built from TRBV2 and TRBJ1-6; D not resolved. The sequenced sample was naive CD8+ T cells from blood, with Jurkat cell RNA spiked in. Subset indicated: FACS-sorted CD8+CD4-CCR7+CD45RA+ naive T cells. This TCR was recovered from a human donor in good health. Some libraries in this study had Jurkat cell RNA spiked in. The CDR3 coding sequence is TGTGCCAGCAGTGAATGGGGTATCGATTCACCCCTCCACTTT. Encoded protein: CASSEWGIDSPLHF. Complete variable domain (other parts from reference TRBV2 and TRBJ1-6): EPEVTQTPSHQVTQMGQEVILRCVPISNHLYFYWYRQILGQKVEFLVSFYNNEISEKSEIFDDQFSVERPDGSNFTLKIRSTKLEDSAMYFCASSEWGIDSPLHFGNGTRLTVT.